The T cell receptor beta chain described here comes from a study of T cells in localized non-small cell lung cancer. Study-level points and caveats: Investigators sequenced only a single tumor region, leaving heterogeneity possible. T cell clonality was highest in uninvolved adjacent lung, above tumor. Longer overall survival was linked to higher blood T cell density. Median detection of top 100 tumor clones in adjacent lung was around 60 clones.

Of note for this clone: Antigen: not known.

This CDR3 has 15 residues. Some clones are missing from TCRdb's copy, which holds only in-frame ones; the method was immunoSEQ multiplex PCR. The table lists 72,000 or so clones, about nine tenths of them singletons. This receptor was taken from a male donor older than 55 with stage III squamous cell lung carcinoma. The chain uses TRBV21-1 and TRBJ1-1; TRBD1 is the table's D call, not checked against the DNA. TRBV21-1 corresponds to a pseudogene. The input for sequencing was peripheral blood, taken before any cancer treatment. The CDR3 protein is CASSKCRTDNTEAFF. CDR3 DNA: TGTGCCAGCAGCAAGTGCAGGACAGATAACACTGAAGCTTTCTTT.